Below, 31 T cell receptor beta chains from the same sample are listed, as sequenced in a study of cytomegalovirus exposure and HLA in healthy donors. The PCR contained 60 Vbeta and 13 Jbeta primers. Sequencing was performed with immunoSEQ multiplex PCR; in TCRdb, only in-frame clones are kept and a portion is missing. The repertoire includes just over 80,000 clones, over 70% of them detected once, and 5.5% to 7.5% sits in the top ten. The sequenced sample consisted of PBMCs. These receptor sequences come from a man in his late teens or twenties in good health and CMV-seropositive.

This clone was found a few times. This chain links TRBV6-1 with TRBJ1-5; TRBD1 aligns across 10 bases. Trimming at V came to 3 bases and at J to 5 bases, leaving 4 bases not matched to a gene. The CDR3 runs 15 residues. Germline-derived CDR1 and CDR2 are MNHNS and SASEGT. In DNA form, the CDR3 reads TGTGCCAGCAGTGAGACAGGGGGCTCGGATCAGCCCCAGCATTTT. It specifies CASSETGGSDQPQHF.

This clone was observed a few times. This chain connects TRBV6-4 to TRBJ2-7, with TRBD2 identical over 9 bases. Germline V lookup: CDR1 MRHNA, CDR2 SNTAGT. Losses at the gene ends were 5 bases for V and 6 bases for J; bases not matched to a gene: 8. The CDR3 contains 14 residues. CDR3 DNA sequence: TGTGCCAGCAGTTCCGGGACTAGCACAGGCGAGCAGTACTTC. This codes for CASSSGTSTGEQYF.

The chain links TRBV21-1 to TRBJ2-2; TRBD2, as called in the table, went unchecked against the DNA. TRBV21-1 is termed a pseudogene. The CDR3 is 15 residues long. The chain's CDR3 is CASSLLLALSGELFF. The CDR3 DNA reads TGTGCCAGCAGCTTGTTACTAGCCCTGAGTGGGGAGCTGTTTTTT.

The chain employs TRBV29-1 and TRBJ2-4; TRBD2 matches at 7 bases. The ends lost 4 bases at V and 9 bases at J; junction bases unmatched: 9. CDR1 is SQVTM and CDR2 is ANQGSEA in the germline V gene. The length of the CDR3 is 13 residues. The CDR3 DNA sequence: TGCAGCGTTGCGGGCCGAGGGGAGGGCATTCAGTACTTC. Its protein is CSVAGRGEGIQYF.

The chain couples TRBV4-1 to TRBJ1-2; 7 nucleotides line up with TRBD1. The CDR3 covers 15 residues. With 1 base clipped from V and 8 bases from J, the junction kept 10 bases outside the gene matches. Germline lookup yields CDR1 MGHRA and CDR2 YSYEKL. The CDR3 bases are TGCGCCAGCAGCCAAGCTCAAGGACAGGCTTGGGGCTACACCTTC. Protein product: CASSQAQGQAWGYTF.

V is TRBV9 and J is TRBJ2-7, with 8 bases fitting TRBD2. The junction had 7 bases not matched to a gene; V was cut back by 0 bases and J by 5 bases. This CDR3 is built from 15 residues. The germline V gene has CDR1 SGDLS and CDR2 YYNGEE. This chain's CDR3 is CASSVGVGSGNEQYF. DNA of the CDR3: TGTGCCAGCAGCGTAGGGGTGGGTAGCGGGAACGAGCAGTACTTC. Complete variable domain (other parts from reference TRBV9 and TRBJ2-7): DSGVTQTPKHLITATGQRVTLRCSPRSGDLSVYWYQQSLDQGLQFLIQYYNGEERAKGNILERFSAQQFPDLHSELNLSSLELGDSALYFCASSVGVGSGNEQYFGPGTRLTVT.

V usage is TRBV6-5 and J usage is TRBJ1-1; D is perhaps TRBD1 (5 bases). The length of the CDR3 is 15 residues. CDR1 is MNHEY, CDR2 SVGAGI, per germline. Trimming pared 5 bases from V and 1 base from J, leaving 14 bases between. The CDR3 nucleotides read TGTGCCAGCAGTCCTCGCGGGGCAGGGAACACTGAAGCTTTCTTT. As protein: CASSPRGAGNTEAFF.

The chain recombines TRBV6-1 with TRBJ2-5; D gene uncertain. The CDR3 is made up of 13 amino acids. Germline CDR1 reads MNHNS; CDR2 reads SASEGT. V lost 3 bases and J lost 7, with 12 bases in between. The CDR3 reads CASSDTGPVTQYF. The CDR3 region has the DNA TGTGCCAGCAGTGACACGGGTCCGGTGACCCAGTACTTC.

The V call is TRBV7-9, the J call TRBJ1-2, with D perhaps TRBD1 (5 bases). The CDR3 has 18 residues. Per the germline V gene, CDR1 is SEHNR and CDR2 is FQNEAQ (reference sequence). V was shortened by 5 bases and J by 2 bases, with 24 bases between the two germline ends. The CDR3 here is CASSQPARRGRGNYGYTF. DNA for the CDR3: TGTGCCAGCAGCCAACCGGCGAGGCGTGGGAGGGGAAACTATGGCTACACCTTC.

CDR3 bases: TGTGCCAGCAGCCTGGGACAGGGGATTCAGCCCCAGCATTTT. Protein: CASSLGQGIQPQHF. This chain joins TRBV5-6 and TRBJ1-5; the match to TRBD1 covers 10 bases. Trimming removed 4 bases from V and 6 bases from J; junction bases left unmatched: 4. Germline V gives CDR1 SGHDT, CDR2 YYEEEE. This CDR3 has 14 residues.

This clone was counted at least ten times. V gene TRBV5-6 combines with J gene TRBJ1-5, with 8 bases matching TRBD1. Trimming took 0 bases from V and 6 from J; bases not matched to a gene: 2. The CDR3 length is 14 residues. CDR1 and CDR2 (germline): SGHDT, YYEEEE. The CDR3 reads CASSLGTGIQPQHF. CDR3 in DNA: TGTGCCAGCAGCTTGGGGACAGGGATTCAGCCCCAGCATTTT.

The genes are TRBV9 and TRBJ2-1; 8 bases match TRBD2. The CDR3 extends over 14 amino acids. Trimming at V came to 7 bases and at J to 7 bases, leaving 10 bases not matched to a gene. CDR1 SGDLS and CDR2 YYNGEE come from the germline V gene. CDR3 in DNA: TGTGCCAGCGAACCTCCGGGACTAGTGAATGAGCAGTTCTTC. It translates to CASEPPGLVNEQFF.

This chain links TRBV7-2 with TRBJ1-5, with D uncertain. The CDR3 totals 14 residues. Germline V gene data show CDR1 as SGHTA and CDR2 as FQGNSA. Trimming removed 2 bases from V and 4 bases from J, with 9 bases in between. CDR3 bases: TGTGCCAGCAGCTTATTAGAACGGAATCAGCCCCAGCATTTT. The encoded protein is CASSLLERNQPQHF.

The chain recombines TRBV7-2 with TRBJ1-5; 7 positions agree with TRBD1. V was pared by 6 bases and J by 5 bases, with 4 bases of the junction left unmatched. This CDR3 comprises 13 residues. CDR1 and CDR2 from the germline V gene are SGHTA and FQGNSA. The CDR3 reads CASSITGDQPQHF. Here the CDR3 DNA reads TGTGCCAGCAGTATTACAGGGGATCAGCCCCAGCATTTT.

The chain uses TRBV7-9 and TRBJ1-1; D not certain. The V gene's germline CDR1 is SEHNR and CDR2 FQNEAQ (reference sequence). The CDR3 extends over 12 amino acids. V was cut by 8 bases and J by 0 bases, with 7 bases left in between. The CDR3 DNA sequence: TGTGCCAGCGGCGGCATGAACACTGAAGCTTTCTTT. It specifies CASGGMNTEAFF.

V gene TRBV5-1 combines with J gene TRBJ2-7, with 8 positions matching TRBD1. In germline, CDR1 is SGHRS, CDR2 YFSETQ. The CDR3 has 15 residues. V lost 3 bases and J lost 10; bases outside the gene matches: 15. CDR3 region: CASSSDRQGTAHQYF. CDR3 nucleotides: TGCGCCAGCAGCTCGGACAGACAGGGGACGGCACATCAGTACTTC.

The rearrangement links TRBV28 to TRBJ1-4; 9 bases agree with TRBD1. The V gene end was trimmed by 5 bases and the J gene end by 4 bases; junction bases not matched to a gene: 5. CDR1 is MDHEN and CDR2 is SYDVKM in the germline V gene. The CDR3 has 15 amino acids. CDR3 in amino acids: CASSGTGTSNEKLFF. The CDR3 DNA reads as TGTGCCAGCAGTGGGACAGGGACTAGTAATGAAAAACTGTTTTTT.

The gene calls are TRBV10-3 and TRBJ1-1, with 10 bases fitting TRBD1. The CDR3 spans 14 residues. From germline, CDR1 is ENHRY and CDR2 SYGVKD. V shed 7 bases and J 4 bases; nucleotides not matched to a gene: 6. As DNA, the CDR3 is TGTGCCATCACCAGCGGACAGGGGGTCACTGAAGCTTTCTTT. Translating it yields CAITSGQGVTEAFF.

The chain combines TRBV18 with TRBJ2-7, with D possibly TRBD2 on 5 matching bases. Trimming took 0 bases from V and 2 from J, leaving 11 bases between them. The germline gives CDR1 KGHSH, CDR2 LQKENI. CDR3 length: 15 residues. CDR3 sequence: CASSPPVRETYEQYF. CDR3 nucleotide sequence: TGTGCCAGCTCACCACCGGTCCGGGAAACCTACGAGCAGTACTTC.

This sequence joins TRBV21-1 and TRBJ1-1. TRBV21-1 is shown as a pseudogene. The CDR3 extends over 16 amino acids. This CDR3 reads CASSYPHLDPYTEAFF. CDR3 sequence (DNA): TGTGCCAGCAGCTACCCCCACCTAGACCCATACACTGAAGCTTTCTTT.

The rearrangement links TRBV7-2 to TRBJ2-3; no definite D call. The CDR3 extends over 13 amino acids. Germline V gene sequence: CDR1 SGHTA, CDR2 FQGNSA. Trimming removed 3 bases from V and 1 base from J, with 5 bases in between. CDR3 region: CASSFTGTDTQYF. The CDR3, as DNA: TGTGCCAGCAGCTTTACTGGCACAGATACGCAGTATTTT.

This chain uses TRBV28 with TRBJ2-7; D ambiguous. CDR3 size: 13 residues. V was trimmed by 3 bases and J by 5 bases, leaving 11 bases between them. The germline V gene has CDR1 MDHEN and CDR2 SYDVKM. In DNA form, the CDR3 reads TGTGCCAGCAGTTTTCGAGGAGACGACGAGCAGTACTTC. Translated: CASSFRGDDEQYF.

This rearrangement joins TRBV5-4 to TRBJ2-2; 9 bases fit TRBD2. The CDR3 runs to 16 residues. J was trimmed by 1 base and V by 0 bases; bases with no gene match: 1. Germline V gives CDR1 SGHNT, CDR2 YYREEE (reference sequence). The chain's CDR3 is CASSLGLAENTGELFF. CDR3 DNA: TGTGCCAGCAGCTTGGGACTAGCGGAGAACACCGGGGAGCTGTTTTTT.

CDR3 sequence reads: CASSEAREQYF. CDR3 in DNA: TGTGCCAGCAGTGAAGCTCGCGAGCAGTACTTC. V and J are TRBV6-1 and TRBJ2-7; D is unresolved. The germline CDR1 and CDR2 sequences are MNHNS and SASEGT. Trimming pared 0 bases from V and 6 bases from J, leaving 3 bases between. The length of the CDR3 is 11 residues.

The chain combines TRBV5-1 with TRBJ1-3, with 9 bases lining up with TRBD1. J was trimmed by 2 bases and V by 0 bases; bases with no gene match: 3. The CDR3 has 16 residues. Germline-derived CDR1 and CDR2 are SGHRS and YFSETQ. CDR3 loop: CASSLVGQGPGNTIYF. DNA of the CDR3: TGCGCCAGCAGCTTGGTCGGACAGGGGCCTGGAAACACCATATATTTT.

V and J are TRBV5-1 and TRBJ1-1, with 7 bases lining up with TRBD1. Germline V CDR1 and CDR2: SGHRS, YFSETQ. The CDR3 is made up of 14 amino acids. The V segment lost 5 bases and the J segment 9 bases; nucleotides outside the gene matches: 13. The CDR3 is CASRKTRQGSQAFF. The CDR3 DNA reads as TGCGCCAGCAGAAAAACGCGACAGGGCTCTCAAGCTTTCTTT.

This clone was seen only a few times. The CDR3 coding sequence is TGTGCCAGCAGTCCGACCGGGACTAGTGACTACGAGCAGTACTTC. Its translation: CASSPTGTSDYEQYF. The chain employs TRBV11-1 and TRBJ2-7; 8 nucleotides line up with TRBD2. Trimming at V came to 6 bases and at J to 3 bases, leaving 10 bases not matched to a gene. Germline V gene lookup returns CDR1 SGHAT and CDR2 FQDESV (reference sequence). CDR3 length equals 15 residues.

This chain links TRBV9 with TRBJ1-2; 7 bases align to TRBD1. The CDR3 totals 14 residues. Per the germline V gene, CDR1 is SGDLS and CDR2 is YYNGEE. Germline trimming cut 3 bases from V and 3 bases from J; bases unmatched to any gene: 5. The CDR3 sequence is CASSAGQTHYGYTF. The CDR3 region has the DNA TGTGCCAGCAGCGCGGGACAGACCCACTATGGCTACACCTTC.

The chain joins TRBV2 to TRBJ2-1; D is undetermined. The V gene's germline CDR1 is SNHLY and CDR2 FYNNEI. V lost 2 bases and J 7 bases, leaving 9 bases between the germline ends. The CDR3 contains 13 residues. CDR3 sequence reads: CASSELELNEQFF. The CDR3 region has the DNA TGTGCCAGCAGTGAACTAGAATTGAATGAGCAGTTCTTC.

This clone is labeled medium-sized. V is TRBV29-1 and J is TRBJ2-7; maybe TRBD1 (7 bases). The CDR3 totals 13 residues. Germline CDR1 is SQVTM and CDR2 is ANQGSEA. V was cut by 6 bases and J by 4 bases, with 16 bases left in between. CDR3 coding DNA: TGCAGCGTACGCGGGACAGTTGCTTACGAGCAGTACTTC. Encoded protein: CSVRGTVAYEQYF.

This clone was seen only once. V usage is TRBV5-3 and J usage is TRBJ1-1; D is unclear. TRBV5-3 carries the ORF label, with uncertain function. CDR3 length: 12 amino acids. V gave up 4 bases and J gave up 11 bases, with 15 bases separating them. CDR3 bases: TGTGCCAGAAGCCTAAAAAGTTGCATCGCTTTCTTT. This translates into CARSLKSCIAFF.